This record concerns one T cell receptor (beta chain) sequence. Its antigen remains unidentified. This sample was included in a study of T cells in Graves' hyperthyroidism and ophthalmopathy. Overall study context: Blood from the periphery was taken at initial diagnosis, before any treatment. Findings and caveats of the study: Ophthalmopathy was distinguished from stable hyperthyroidism by 13 V-J signatures.

Those patients with uncontrolled infection, other autoimmune disease, pregnancy or lactation were excluded. The authors took PBMCs from 10 ml fresh peripheral blood. J was trimmed by 7 bases and V by 7 bases; bases with no gene match: 8. This CDR3 has 15 amino acids. Per germline, CDR1 MDHEN and CDR2 SYDVKM. The investigators amplified TCR beta CDR3 regions from RNA transcripts. TCR CDR3 underwent first-round RT-PCR with the HTBI primer set. Each CDR3 protein is one row after TCRdb ran MiXCR on the multiplex PCR reads. The table has about 270,000 distinct CDR3 sequences, approximately 23% seen once; the top ten hold 30% to 40%.

The genes are TRBV28 and TRBJ1-4, with 11 bases fitting TRBD1. The sample consisted of blood. This TCR was recovered from a woman between 40 and 50 years old with Graves' ophthalmopathy. CDR3 in DNA: TGTGCCAGCATCCCATCTGGGACAGGGGGTGAAAAACTGTTTTTT. Translating it yields CASIPSGTGGEKLFF.